This paragraph reports one T cell receptor (beta chain). There are a few counts of this clonotype. The antigen it recognizes is unknown. Nothing much larger sits one base from this clone, and base qualities are not available. The sample was run on an Illumina HiSeq 2500. Quantitative 5'-RACE with molecular barcodes was used to prepare TCR beta libraries. In the source study's methods: Disease-linked TCR variants were identified with a new computational method built on a probabilistic model of VDJ rearrangement. TCRdb redid the processing of the public reads, applying fastp at Q25 and MiXCR, and retained in-frame beta chains. Every entry covers one CDR3 protein and lists the most common genes and DNA from its rows. The V and J calls and clone size come from TCRdb's table, not from the authors' own analysis. Counted in this sample were 800,000 to 900,000 distinct CDR3 sequences; 12% of them appeared once. About 0.49% of the sample lies in the top ten.

The germline V and J ends show losses of 6 bases and 4 bases respectively, and no gene match explains 6 bases of the junction. The germline V gene encodes CDR1 SEHNR and CDR2 FQNEAQ (reference sequence). Counted from cysteine to phenylalanine, this CDR3 has 15 amino acids. Solely the CDR3 DNA is kept, with 45 bases framed from the first base. This specimen belongs to a study of CD8 T cells in ankylosing spondylitis (dated by TCRdb to the late 2010s). Describing the broader study: The study profiled T cell receptor beta repertoires in healthy donors and ankylosing spondylitis patients to find disease-linked TCR variants. Samples of peripheral blood were taken, and for ankylosing spondylitis patients, synovial fluid was collected as well. The full study cohort comprised roughly 24 ankylosing spondylitis patients and 85 to 120 healthy donors.

General findings and caveats noted by the study authors: A TCR beta motif of 7 or 8 highly homologous amino acid variants appeared characteristic of blood from ankylosing spondylitis patients. Some motif variants had previously been reported in the synovial fluid and blood of reactive arthritis patients, which suggests shared mechanisms of disease initiation. The disease-linked clones showed a CD8+ phenotype and occurred at relatively low frequencies in peripheral blood. The disease-linked clones were reported as significantly enriched in matched synovial fluid samples from ankylosing spondylitis patients.

The sequence joins TRBV7-9 to TRBJ2-1, with 10 bases aligning to TRBD2. The source is a male donor with ankylosing spondylitis. What was sequenced was blood, either unsorted or a sorted T cell fraction (not recorded which). The CDR3 protein is CASRPSGGIYNEQFF. The sequence in DNA is TGTGCCAGCAGACCTAGCGGGGGAATTTACAATGAGCAGTTCTTC.